The 26 T cell receptor beta chains presented below share a single source sample, sequenced in a study of cytomegalovirus exposure and HLA in healthy donors. Use of 60 Vbeta and 13 Jbeta primers characterized the PCR. Only in-frame clones appear in the TCRdb table, and some are missing; sequencing was by immunoSEQ multiplex PCR. Among 95,000 to 120,000 clones listed, roughly 80% were seen once. Sequenced sample: PBMCs. The source of these receptors is a woman in her 30s in good health and CMV-seropositive.

This clone has just one count. The chain employs TRBV28 and TRBJ2-1; 8 bases are shared with TRBD1. CDR1 MDHEN and CDR2 SYDVKM come from the germline V gene. Trimming took 6 bases from V and 9 from J; bases not matched to a gene: 13. CDR3 length equals 15 residues. For the CDR3, the DNA is TGTGCCAGCAGGACTACAGGGGGGTTATACGGTGAGCAGTTCTTC. Encoded protein: CASRTTGGLYGEQFF.

V gene TRBV16 combines with J gene TRBJ2-5; weak D call: TRBD2 (6 bases). V lost 2 bases to trimming and J lost 4 bases, with 11 bases between them. CDR1 is KGHSY, CDR2 FQNENV, per germline. The CDR3 is made up of 14 amino acids. CDR3 coding DNA: TGTGCCAGCAGCCAACCGTCCGGGGGAGAGACCCAGTACTTC. This sequence encodes CASSQPSGGETQYF.

This clone was found a few times. The chain links TRBV5-4 to TRBJ1-2, with TRBD1 matching 8 bases. Germline V gene sequence: CDR1 SGHNT, CDR2 YYREEE (reference sequence). This CDR3 is 15 amino acids long. The trim removed 0 bases at V and 8 bases at J, leaving 9 bases unmatched. The CDR3 DNA sequence: TGTGCCAGCAGCTTGGCGCGGGACAGGAGTGGGGGCTACACCTTC. Protein product: CASSLARDRSGGYTF.

A few counts support this clone. V usage is TRBV18 and J usage is TRBJ2-1; D gene ambiguous. CDR1 is KGHSH, CDR2 LQKENI, per germline. The CDR3 contains 13 residues. Trimming shortened V by 0 bases and J by 4 bases, and 4 bases separated the two germline ends. CDR3 sequence reads: CASSPPPYNEQFF. CDR3 coding DNA: TGTGCCAGCTCACCACCCCCTTACAATGAGCAGTTCTTC.

This chain's CDR3 is CASGGKGTYGYTF. CDR3 coding DNA: TGTGCCAGCGGAGGTAAAGGTACCTATGGCTACACCTTC. The chain links TRBV6-5 to TRBJ1-2; D gene uncertain. This CDR3 has 13 residues. Germline lookup yields CDR1 MNHEY and CDR2 SVGAGI. V was clipped by 8 bases and J by 4 bases, with 14 bases between them.

The chain is built from TRBV2 and TRBJ1-2; possibly TRBD1 for D (6 bases). CDR1 is SNHLY, CDR2 FYNNEI, per germline. The CDR3 covers 13 residues. V lost 1 base and J lost 6, with 9 bases in between. CDR3 sequence reads: CASSEEWGHGYTF. The DNA for the CDR3 is TGTGCCAGCAGTGAAGAGTGGGGGCATGGCTACACCTTC.

This chain connects TRBV27 to TRBJ1-6; 7 nucleotides match TRBD1. Germline CDR1 MNHEY, CDR2 SMNVEV (reference sequence). The CDR3 is 15 amino acids. Germline trimming cut 2 bases from V and 5 bases from J; bases unmatched to any gene: 3. CDR3 protein: CASSLGTAHNSPLHF. The CDR3 region has the DNA TGTGCCAGCAGTTTAGGGACAGCCCATAATTCACCCCTCCACTTT.

In this sample, this clone turned up once. The V call is TRBV11-2, the J call TRBJ2-7, with 11 positions matching TRBD2. V lost 5 bases and J lost 4; bases outside the gene matches: 10. Germline values: CDR1 SGHAT, CDR2 FQNNGV. The CDR3 loop spans 16 amino acids. DNA for the CDR3: TGTGCCAGCAGCGCAATAGCGGGAGGGGGGGATTACGAGCAGTACTTC. Translating gives CASSAIAGGGDYEQYF.

The rearrangement uses TRBV2 and TRBJ1-2; the D is unclear. Trimming took off 1 base at V and 4 bases at J, with 10 bases between the two ends. The CDR3 runs 14 residues. Germline loops: CDR1 SNHLY, CDR2 FYNNEI. CDR3 residues: CASSEGLTIYGYTF. The DNA of the CDR3 is TGTGCCAGCAGTGAAGGACTAACCATCTATGGCTACACCTTC.

This clone has a handful of counts. The rearrangement links TRBV6-5 to TRBJ2-3; tentative D call: TRBD2 (5 bases). Germline CDR1 reads MNHEY; CDR2 reads SVGAGI. This CDR3 is 13 amino acids long. V dropped 2 bases and J dropped 4 bases, with 7 bases sitting between them. The DNA of the CDR3 is TGTGCCAGCAGTTACGACTACTCAGATACGCAGTATTTT. Its translation is CASSYDYSDTQYF.

This chain links TRBV7-9 with TRBJ2-1; 9 positions agree with TRBD1. The V gene end was trimmed by 5 bases and the J gene end by 5 bases; junction bases not matched to a gene: 10. In germline, CDR1 is SEHNR, CDR2 FQNEAQ (reference sequence). The CDR3 runs 16 residues. This CDR3 is CASSPLDRGFDNEQFF. As DNA, the CDR3 is TGTGCCAGCAGCCCCCTCGACAGGGGGTTCGACAATGAGCAGTTCTTC.

This chain uses TRBV7-9 with TRBJ1-1, with 7 bases matching TRBD1. Germline CDR1 is SEHNR and CDR2 is FQNEAQ (reference sequence). The trim removed 10 bases at V and 2 bases at J, leaving 19 bases unmatched. This CDR3 spans 17 amino acids. The CDR3 sequence is CATSRTGGVSGNTEAFF. The CDR3 bases are TGTGCCACCAGTCGGACAGGTGGTGTGTCGGGTAACACTGAAGCTTTCTTT.

The chain uses TRBV7-2 and TRBJ2-1, with TRBD2 as a possible D gene (6 bases). The CDR3 is 14 residues long. The germline V gene encodes CDR1 SGHTA and CDR2 FQGNSA. The ends were cut back, 4 bases at V and 6 bases at J, with 13 bases in the middle. The CDR3 is CASSWGVGGNEQFF. The CDR3 DNA is TGTGCCAGCAGCTGGGGGGTGGGGGGCAATGAGCAGTTCTTC.

This sequence joins TRBV5-4 and TRBJ2-7, with 11 bases that match TRBD2. This CDR3 has 18 amino acids. V lost 1 base to trimming and J lost 3 bases; unmatched junction nucleotides: 12. Germline V gene lookup returns CDR1 SGHNT and CDR2 YYREEE (reference sequence). The CDR3 nucleotides read TGTGCCAGCAGCTTGCGGGGACTAGCGGAGGGGGGCCACTACGAGCAGTACTTC. Translation gives CASSLRGLAEGGHYEQYF.

The chain recombines TRBV19 with TRBJ2-4; D gene unclear. Germline V gene data show CDR1 as LNHDA and CDR2 as SQIVND (reference sequence). The CDR3 loop spans 15 amino acids. With 6 bases removed from V and 7 bases from J, the gap between germline ends came to 19 bases. In nucleotides, the CDR3 is TGTGCCAGTAGGTTCACGGGTCCCATGAGGAACATTCAGTACTTC. Translation gives CASRFTGPMRNIQYF. Looking up the rest from reference TRBV19 and TRBJ2-4 gives the full variable domain: DGGITQSPKYLFRKEGQNVTLSCEQNLNHDAMYWYRQDPGQGLRLIYYSQIVNDFQKGDIAEGYSVSREKKESFPLTVTSAQKNPTAFYLCASRFTGPMRNIQYFGAGTRLSVL.

The chain links TRBV5-5 to TRBJ1-5; TRBD1 might be the D (5 bases). This CDR3 has 13 amino acids. The V and J ends lost 4 bases and 5 bases respectively, with 10 bases between them. Germline CDR1 SGHKS, CDR2 YYEKEE (reference sequence). CDR3 DNA: TGTGCCAGCAGCCGGGGGGAGTATCAGCCCCAGCATTTT. It is translated as CASSRGEYQPQHF.

In DNA form, the CDR3 reads TGTGCCAGCAAACGACAGGGTTCCTACGAGCAGTACTTC. This encodes CASKRQGSYEQYF. The chain joins TRBV6-5 to TRBJ2-7; TRBD1 agrees at 7 bases. J gave up 1 base and V 7 bases, and 4 bases lay outside the gene matches. CDR1 is MNHEY and CDR2 is SVGAGI in the germline V gene. The CDR3 loop spans 13 amino acids.

The rearrangement uses TRBV27 and TRBJ2-5; D gene unclear. The CDR3 covers 15 residues. Deletions cut 3 bases from V and 0 bases from J, with 11 bases between. CDR1 is MNHEY and CDR2 is SMNVEV in the germline V gene (reference sequence). CDR3 nucleotide sequence: TGTGCCAGCAGTTTTTGGCCCCAGTACCAAGAGACCCAGTACTTC. It encodes CASSFWPQYQETQYF.

The J gene is TRBJ1-6, the V gene TRBV30; 11 positions agree with TRBD1. Looked up from germline, CDR1 is GTSNPN and CDR2 is SVGIG (reference sequence). This CDR3 is 14 amino acids long. V dropped 5 bases and J dropped 16; count of bases not matched to a gene: 13. The CDR3 region has the DNA TGTGCCTGGGGCCCCGGGACAGGGGGGAAGTTACTCCACTTT. It codes for CAWGPGTGGKLLHF.

V and J are TRBV12-5 and TRBJ1-2; no reliable D call. The germline V and J ends were trimmed by 5 bases and 1 base, with 17 bases remaining between them. Germline loops: CDR1 LGHNT, CDR2 FRNRAP. The CDR3 runs to 16 residues. CDR3 residues: CASGTPFSSLNYGYTF. CDR3 sequence (DNA): TGTGCTAGTGGTACCCCGTTCTCAAGCCTTAACTATGGCTACACCTTC.

Only a few counts were recorded for this clone. The chain combines TRBV27 with TRBJ2-7; 8 positions match TRBD1. The V segment lost 6 bases and the J segment 3 bases; nucleotides outside the gene matches: 7. The CDR3 length is 14 residues. Germline CDR1 reads MNHEY; CDR2 reads SMNVEV (reference sequence). The chain's CDR3 is CASRSTGVIYEQYF. For the CDR3, the DNA is TGTGCCAGCAGATCGACAGGGGTTATCTACGAGCAGTACTTC.

This clone was detected a few times. The chain joins TRBV29-1 to TRBJ1-1; no firm D call. CDR1 is SQVTM and CDR2 is ANQGSEA in the germline V gene. V shed 6 bases and J shed 8 bases, with 16 bases lying between them. This CDR3 contains 12 residues. CDR3 sequence reads: CSVRGGLGEAFF. The CDR3 coding sequence is TGCAGCGTAAGAGGAGGACTCGGAGAAGCTTTCTTT.

The chain couples TRBV30 to TRBJ2-7, with 9 bases fitting TRBD2. The CDR3 has 12 amino acids. Losses at the gene ends were 5 bases for V and 4 bases for J; bases not matched to a gene: 3. In germline, CDR1 is GTSNPN, CDR2 SVGIG (reference sequence). CDR3 amino acids: CAWGSGSYEQYF. Here the CDR3 DNA reads TGTGCCTGGGGTAGCGGGAGTTACGAGCAGTACTTC.

The rearrangement links TRBV10-2 to TRBJ2-3; TRBD2 matches 10 bases. Germline CDR1 is WSHSY and CDR2 is SAAADI. The V gene end was trimmed by 6 bases and the J gene end by 1 base; junction bases not matched to a gene: 1. This CDR3 comprises 14 residues. The CDR3 DNA follows: TGCGCCAGCAGCCTAGCGGGGGGCACAGATACGCAGTATTTT. Translated, it gives CASSLAGGTDTQYF.

This clone has only a few counts. This chain joins TRBV9 and TRBJ2-1; 10 bases align to TRBD2. The germline V gene has CDR1 SGDLS and CDR2 YYNGEE. V lost 3 bases, J lost 10 bases, and 4 bases stayed unmatched. The CDR3 runs 13 residues. CDR3 sequence: CASSDRTSGEQFF. The DNA of the CDR3 is TGTGCCAGCAGCGATAGGACTAGCGGAGAGCAGTTCTTC.

The chain uses TRBV5-8 and TRBJ1-1; D is undetermined. The CDR3 spans 15 residues. CDR1 is SGHTS, CDR2 YDEGEE, per germline. The V gene lost 0 bases and the J gene lost 1 base, with 10 bases spanning the gap. The CDR3 DNA follows: TGTGCCAGCAGCTTGGTATTGGGAGCGAACACTGAAGCTTTCTTT. Translating gives CASSLVLGANTEAFF.